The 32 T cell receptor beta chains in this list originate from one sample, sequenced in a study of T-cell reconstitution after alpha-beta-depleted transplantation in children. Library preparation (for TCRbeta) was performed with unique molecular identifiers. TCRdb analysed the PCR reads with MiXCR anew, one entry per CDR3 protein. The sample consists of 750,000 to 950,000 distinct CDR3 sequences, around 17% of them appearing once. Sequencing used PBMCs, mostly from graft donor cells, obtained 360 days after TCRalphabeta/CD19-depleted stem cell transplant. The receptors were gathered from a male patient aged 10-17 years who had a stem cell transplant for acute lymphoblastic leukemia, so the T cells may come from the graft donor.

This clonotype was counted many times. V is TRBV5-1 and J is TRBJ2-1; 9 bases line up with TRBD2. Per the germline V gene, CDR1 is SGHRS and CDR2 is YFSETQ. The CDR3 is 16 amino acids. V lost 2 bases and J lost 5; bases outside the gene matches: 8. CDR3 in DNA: TGCGCCAGCAGCTTAAAATGGGTAGCGGGAGACAATGAGCAGTTCTTC. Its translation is CASSLKWVAGDNEQFF.

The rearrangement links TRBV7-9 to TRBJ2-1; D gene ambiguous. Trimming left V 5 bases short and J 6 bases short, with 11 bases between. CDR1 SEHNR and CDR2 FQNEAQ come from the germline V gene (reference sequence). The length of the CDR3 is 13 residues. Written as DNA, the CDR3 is TGTGCCAGCAGCATCCGGACCGCCAATGAGCAGTTCTTC. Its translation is CASSIRTANEQFF. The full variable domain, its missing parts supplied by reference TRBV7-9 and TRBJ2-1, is DTGVSQNPRHKITKRGQNVTFRCDPISEHNRLYWYRQTLGQGPEFLTYFQNEAQLEKSRLLSDRFSAERPKGSFSTLEIQRTEQGDSAMYLCASSIRTANEQFFGPGTRLTVL.

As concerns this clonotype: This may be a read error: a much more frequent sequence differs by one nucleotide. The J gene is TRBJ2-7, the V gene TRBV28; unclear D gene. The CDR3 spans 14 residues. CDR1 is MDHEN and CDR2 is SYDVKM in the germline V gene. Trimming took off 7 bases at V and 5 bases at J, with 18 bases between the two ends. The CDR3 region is CASNTITMIHEQYF. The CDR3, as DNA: TGTGCCAGCAATACGATCACTATGATACACGAGCAGTACTTC.

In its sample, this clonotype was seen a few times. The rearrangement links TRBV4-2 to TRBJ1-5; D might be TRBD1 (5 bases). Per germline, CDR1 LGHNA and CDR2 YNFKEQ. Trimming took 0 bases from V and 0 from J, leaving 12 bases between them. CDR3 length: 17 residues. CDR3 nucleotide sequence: TGTGCCAGCAGCCAAGAGCTCAGACAGAATAGCAATCAGCCCCAGCATTTT. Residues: CASSQELRQNSNQPQHF.

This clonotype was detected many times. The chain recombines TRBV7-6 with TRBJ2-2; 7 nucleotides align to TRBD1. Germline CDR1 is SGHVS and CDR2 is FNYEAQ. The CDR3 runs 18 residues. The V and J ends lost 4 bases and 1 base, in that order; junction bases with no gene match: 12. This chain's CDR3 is CASSYDTTWDRNTGELFF. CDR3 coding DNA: TGTGCCAGCAGCTACGATACGACATGGGACAGGAACACCGGGGAGCTGTTTTTT.

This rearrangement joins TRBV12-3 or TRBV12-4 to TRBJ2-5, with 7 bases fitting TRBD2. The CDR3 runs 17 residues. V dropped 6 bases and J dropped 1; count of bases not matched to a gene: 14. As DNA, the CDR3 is TGTGCCAGCAGCAACGTAAACTCACTAGCGACCCAAGAGACCCAGTACTTC. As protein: CASSNVNSLATQETQYF.

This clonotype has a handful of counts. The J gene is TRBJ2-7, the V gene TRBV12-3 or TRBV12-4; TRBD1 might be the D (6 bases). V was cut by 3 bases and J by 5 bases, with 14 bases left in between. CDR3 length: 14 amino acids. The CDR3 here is CASSLWGQVNEQYF. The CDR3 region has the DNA TGTGCCAGCAGTTTGTGGGGGCAGGTCAACGAGCAGTACTTC.

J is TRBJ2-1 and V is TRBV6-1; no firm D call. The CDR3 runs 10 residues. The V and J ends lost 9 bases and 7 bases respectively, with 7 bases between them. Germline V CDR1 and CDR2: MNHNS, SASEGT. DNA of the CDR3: TGTGCCAGTAACCATAATGAGCAGTTCTTC. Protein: CASNHNEQFF.

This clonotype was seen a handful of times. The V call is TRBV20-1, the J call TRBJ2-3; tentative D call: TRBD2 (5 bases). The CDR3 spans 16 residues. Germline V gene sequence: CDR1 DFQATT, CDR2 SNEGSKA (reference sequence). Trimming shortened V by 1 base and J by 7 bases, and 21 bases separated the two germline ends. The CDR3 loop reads CSARAEREWPPNTQYF. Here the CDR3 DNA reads TGCAGTGCTAGAGCCGAAAGGGAGTGGCCGCCCAATACGCAGTATTTT.

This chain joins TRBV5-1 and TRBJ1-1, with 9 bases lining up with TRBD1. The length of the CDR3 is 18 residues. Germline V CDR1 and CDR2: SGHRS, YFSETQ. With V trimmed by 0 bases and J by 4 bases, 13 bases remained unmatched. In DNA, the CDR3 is TGCGCCAGCAGCTTGGGAGGGACAGGGCGAAACTGGGGCACTGAAGCTTTCTTT. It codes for CASSLGGTGRNWGTEAFF.

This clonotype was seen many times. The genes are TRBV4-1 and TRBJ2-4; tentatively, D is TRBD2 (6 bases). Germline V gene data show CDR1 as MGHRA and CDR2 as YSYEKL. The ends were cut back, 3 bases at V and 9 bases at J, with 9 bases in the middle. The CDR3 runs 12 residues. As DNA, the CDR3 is TGCGCCAGCAGCCACATGGAGGGCATTCAGTACTTC. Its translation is CASSHMEGIQYF.

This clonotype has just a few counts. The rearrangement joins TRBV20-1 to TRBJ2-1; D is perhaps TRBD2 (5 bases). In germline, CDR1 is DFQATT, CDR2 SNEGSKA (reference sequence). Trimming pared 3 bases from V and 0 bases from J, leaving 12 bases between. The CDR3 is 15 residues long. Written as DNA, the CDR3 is TGCAGTGCTAGTGAGCGGAGGAACTCCTACAATGAGCAGTTCTTC. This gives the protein CSASERRNSYNEQFF.

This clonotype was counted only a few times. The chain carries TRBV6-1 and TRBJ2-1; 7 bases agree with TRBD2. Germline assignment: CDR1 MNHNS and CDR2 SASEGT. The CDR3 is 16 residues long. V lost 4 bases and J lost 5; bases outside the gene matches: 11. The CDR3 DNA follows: TGTGCCAGCAGTGGGCGGGGAGGGGCGCGGAACAATGAGCAGTTCTTC. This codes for CASSGRGGARNNEQFF.

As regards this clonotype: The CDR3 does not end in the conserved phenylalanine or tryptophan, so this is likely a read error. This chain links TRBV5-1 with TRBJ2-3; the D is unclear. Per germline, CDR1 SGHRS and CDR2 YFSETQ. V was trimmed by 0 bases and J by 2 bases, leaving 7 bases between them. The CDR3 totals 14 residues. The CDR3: CASSLGWATDTQYC. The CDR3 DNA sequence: TGCGCCAGCAGCTTGGGTTGGGCCACAGATACGCAGTATTGT.

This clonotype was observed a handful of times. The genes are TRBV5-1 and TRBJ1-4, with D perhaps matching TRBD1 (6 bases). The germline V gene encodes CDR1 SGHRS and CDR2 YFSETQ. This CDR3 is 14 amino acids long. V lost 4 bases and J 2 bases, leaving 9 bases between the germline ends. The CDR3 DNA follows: TGCGCCAGCAGCCACAGGGAGACTAATGAAAAACTGTTTTTT. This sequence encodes CASSHRETNEKLFF.

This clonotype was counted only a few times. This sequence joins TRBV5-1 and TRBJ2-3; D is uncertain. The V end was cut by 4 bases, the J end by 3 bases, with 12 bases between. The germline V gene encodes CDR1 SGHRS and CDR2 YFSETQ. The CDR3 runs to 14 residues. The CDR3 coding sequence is TGCGCCAGCAGCAGCTCGACCGGGACAGATACGCAGTATTTT. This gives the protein CASSSSTGTDTQYF.

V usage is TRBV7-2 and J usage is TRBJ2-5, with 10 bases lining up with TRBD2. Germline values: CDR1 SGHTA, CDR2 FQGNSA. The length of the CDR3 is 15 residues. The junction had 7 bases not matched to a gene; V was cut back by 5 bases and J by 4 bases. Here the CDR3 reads CASSGEASGRETQYF. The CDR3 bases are TGTGCCAGCAGCGGAGAGGCTAGCGGGAGAGAGACCCAGTACTTC.

The CDR3 DNA sequence: TGTGCCAGCAGTTCCTACGGGAACACTGAAGCTTTCTTT. Its translation: CASSSYGNTEAFF. This chain uses TRBV27 with TRBJ1-1; D is ambiguous. The CDR3 covers 13 residues. Deletions cut 4 bases from V and 1 base from J, with 7 bases between. CDR1 MNHEY and CDR2 SMNVEV come from the germline V gene (reference sequence).

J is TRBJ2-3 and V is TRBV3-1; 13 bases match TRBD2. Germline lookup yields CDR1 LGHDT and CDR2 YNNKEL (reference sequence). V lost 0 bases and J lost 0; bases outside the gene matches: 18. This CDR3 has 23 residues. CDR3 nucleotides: TGTGCCAGCAGCCAAGAGCCCCCTGGACTAGCGGGAGTCCGTCTACCTAGCACAGATACGCAGTATTTT. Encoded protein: CASSQEPPGLAGVRLPSTDTQYF.

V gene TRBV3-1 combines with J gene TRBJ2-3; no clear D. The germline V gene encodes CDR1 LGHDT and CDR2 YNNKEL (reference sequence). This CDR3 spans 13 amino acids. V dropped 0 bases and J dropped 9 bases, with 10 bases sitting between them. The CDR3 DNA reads TGTGCCAGCAGCCAAGATAGCCACGGGACGCAGTATTTT. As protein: CASSQDSHGTQYF.

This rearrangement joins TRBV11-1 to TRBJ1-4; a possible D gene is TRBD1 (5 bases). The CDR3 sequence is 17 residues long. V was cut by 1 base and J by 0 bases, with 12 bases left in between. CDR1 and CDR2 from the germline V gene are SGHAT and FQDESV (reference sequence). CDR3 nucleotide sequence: TGTGCCAGCAGCTTAGGACAGACCGTGGCAACTAATGAAAAACTGTTTTTT. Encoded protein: CASSLGQTVATNEKLFF.

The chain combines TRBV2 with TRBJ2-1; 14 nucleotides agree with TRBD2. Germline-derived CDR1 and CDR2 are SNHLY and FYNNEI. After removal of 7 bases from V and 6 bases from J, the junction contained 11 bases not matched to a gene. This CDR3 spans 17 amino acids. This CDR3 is CASTQTSGRASFNEQFF. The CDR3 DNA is TGTGCCAGCACCCAGACTAGCGGGAGGGCCAGTTTCAATGAGCAGTTCTTC.

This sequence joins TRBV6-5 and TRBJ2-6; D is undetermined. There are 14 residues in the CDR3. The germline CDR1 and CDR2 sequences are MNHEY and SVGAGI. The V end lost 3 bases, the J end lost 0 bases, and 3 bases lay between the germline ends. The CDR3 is CASSYGSGANVLTF. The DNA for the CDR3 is TGTGCCAGCAGTTATGGCTCTGGGGCCAACGTCCTGACTTTC.

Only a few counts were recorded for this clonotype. The chain's CDR3 is CASSRDGTNTGELFF. The CDR3 DNA reads TGTGCCAGCAGCCGCGACGGAACGAACACCGGGGAGCTGTTTTTT. The chain combines TRBV7-3 with TRBJ2-2; D remains ambiguous. The germline gives CDR1 SGHTA, CDR2 FQGTGA. This CDR3 contains 15 residues. Trimming took off 5 bases at V and 0 bases at J, with 10 bases between the two ends.

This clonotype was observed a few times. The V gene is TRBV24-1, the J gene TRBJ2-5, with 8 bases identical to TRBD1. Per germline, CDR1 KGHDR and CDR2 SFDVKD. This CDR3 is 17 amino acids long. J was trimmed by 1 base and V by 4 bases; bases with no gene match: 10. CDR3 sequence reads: CATSDPGQAGPQETQYF. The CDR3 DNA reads TGTGCCACCAGTGACCCGGGACAGGCGGGGCCCCAAGAGACCCAGTACTTC.

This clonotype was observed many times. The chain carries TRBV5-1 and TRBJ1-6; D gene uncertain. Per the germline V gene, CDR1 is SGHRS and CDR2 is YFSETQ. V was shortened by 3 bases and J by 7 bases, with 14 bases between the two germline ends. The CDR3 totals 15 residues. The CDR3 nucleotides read TGCGCCAGCAGCTACTACGGGCGAGTGAATTCACCCCTCCACTTT. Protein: CASSYYGRVNSPLHF. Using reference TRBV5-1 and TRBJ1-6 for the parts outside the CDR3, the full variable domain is KAGVTQTPRYLIKTRGQQVTLSCSPISGHRSVSWYQQTPGQGLQFLFEYFSETQRNKGNFPGRFSGRQFSNSRSEMNVSTLELGDSALYLCASSYYGRVNSPLHFGNGTRLTVT.

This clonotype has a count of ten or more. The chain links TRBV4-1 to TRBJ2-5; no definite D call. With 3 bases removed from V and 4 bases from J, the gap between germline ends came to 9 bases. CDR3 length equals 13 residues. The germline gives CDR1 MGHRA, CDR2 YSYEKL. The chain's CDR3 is CASSQGDVETQYF. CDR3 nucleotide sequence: TGCGCCAGCAGCCAGGGTGACGTAGAGACCCAGTACTTC.

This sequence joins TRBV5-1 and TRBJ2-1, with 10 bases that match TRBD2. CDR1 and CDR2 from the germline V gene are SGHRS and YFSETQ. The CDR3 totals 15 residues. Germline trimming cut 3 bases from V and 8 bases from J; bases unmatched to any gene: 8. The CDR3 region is CASSSSGSWADEQFF. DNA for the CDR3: TGCGCCAGCAGCTCTAGCGGGAGCTGGGCGGATGAGCAGTTCTTC.

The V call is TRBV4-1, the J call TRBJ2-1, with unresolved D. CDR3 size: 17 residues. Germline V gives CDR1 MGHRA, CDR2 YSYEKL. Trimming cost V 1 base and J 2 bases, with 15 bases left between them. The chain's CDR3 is CASSQGQEPSPYNEQFF. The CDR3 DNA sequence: TGCGCCAGCAGCCAAGGGCAGGAACCCTCCCCCTACAATGAGCAGTTCTTC.

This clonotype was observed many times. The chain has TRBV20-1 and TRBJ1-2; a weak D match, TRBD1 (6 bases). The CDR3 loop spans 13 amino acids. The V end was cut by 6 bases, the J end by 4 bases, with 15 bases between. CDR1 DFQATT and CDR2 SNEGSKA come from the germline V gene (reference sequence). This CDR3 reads CSATITGIYGYTF. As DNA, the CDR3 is TGCAGTGCCACCATCACAGGGATCTATGGCTACACCTTC.

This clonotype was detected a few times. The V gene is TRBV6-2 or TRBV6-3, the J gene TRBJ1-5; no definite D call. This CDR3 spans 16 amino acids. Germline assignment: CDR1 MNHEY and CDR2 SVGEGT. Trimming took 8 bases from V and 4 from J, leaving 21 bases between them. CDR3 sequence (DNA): TGTGCCAGCGCGAAGTGGCAGTCCTCTTTTAATCAGCCCCAGCATTTT. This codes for CASAKWQSSFNQPQHF.

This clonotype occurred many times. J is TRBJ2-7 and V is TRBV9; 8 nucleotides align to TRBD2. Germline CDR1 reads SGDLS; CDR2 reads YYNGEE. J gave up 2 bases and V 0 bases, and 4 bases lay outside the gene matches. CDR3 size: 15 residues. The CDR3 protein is CASSVELAETYEQYF. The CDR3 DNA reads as TGTGCCAGCAGCGTAGAACTAGCGGAGACCTACGAGCAGTACTTC.